This T cell receptor beta chain was identified in a study of blood T cell repertoires in COVID-19. V lost 2 bases, J lost 0 bases, and 11 bases lay in between. This CDR3 has 16 residues. The germline CDR1 and CDR2 sequences are LNHNV and YYDKDF (reference sequence). The method was immunoSEQ multiplex PCR; TCRdb's version includes in-frame clones alone and lacks a portion of them. The table records 650,000 to 800,000 clones, 80% to 90% of them present only once. Sequencing was performed on peripheral blood. The chain couples TRBV15 to TRBJ1-5; perhaps TRBD1 as D (5 bases). The clonotype originates from a woman between 18 and 29 years old with acute or convalescent COVID-19. CDR3 amino acids: CATSRLTGYSNQPQHF. CDR3 nucleotides: TGTGCCACCAGCAGACTTACAGGTTATAGCAATCAGCCCCAGCATTTT.